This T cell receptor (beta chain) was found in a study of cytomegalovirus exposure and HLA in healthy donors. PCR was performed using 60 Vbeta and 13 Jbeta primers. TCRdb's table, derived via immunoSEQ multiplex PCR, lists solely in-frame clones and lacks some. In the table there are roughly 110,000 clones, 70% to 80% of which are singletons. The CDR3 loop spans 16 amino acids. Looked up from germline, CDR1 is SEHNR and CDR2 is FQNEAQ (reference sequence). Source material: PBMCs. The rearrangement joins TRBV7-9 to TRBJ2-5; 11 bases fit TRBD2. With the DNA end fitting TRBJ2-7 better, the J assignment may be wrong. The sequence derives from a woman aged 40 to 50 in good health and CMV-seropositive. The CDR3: CASSPKRRLAGYEQYF. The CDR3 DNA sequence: TGTGCCAGCAGCCCAAAGAGACGACTAGCGGGGTACGAGCAGTACTTC.